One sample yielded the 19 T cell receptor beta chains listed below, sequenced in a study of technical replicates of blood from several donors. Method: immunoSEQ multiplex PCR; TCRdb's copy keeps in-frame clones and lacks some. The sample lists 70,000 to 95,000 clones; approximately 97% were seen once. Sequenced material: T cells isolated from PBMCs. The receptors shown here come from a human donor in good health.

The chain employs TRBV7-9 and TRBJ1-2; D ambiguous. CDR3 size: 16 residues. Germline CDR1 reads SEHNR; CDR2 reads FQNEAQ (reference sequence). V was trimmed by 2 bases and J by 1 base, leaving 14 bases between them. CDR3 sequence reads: CASSLTANAYNYGYTF. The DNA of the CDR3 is TGTGCCAGCAGCTTAACCGCAAACGCCTATAACTATGGCTACACCTTC.

CDR3 protein: CASSPPKLAGKYEQYF. CDR3 nucleotides: TGTGCCAGCTCACCACCGAAACTAGCGGGAAAGTACGAGCAGTACTTC. The rearrangement uses TRBV18 and TRBJ2-7; 10 bases fit TRBD2. Unmatched junction bases numbered 6, after V lost 0 bases and J lost 4 bases. There are 16 residues in the CDR3. Germline values: CDR1 KGHSH, CDR2 LQKENI.

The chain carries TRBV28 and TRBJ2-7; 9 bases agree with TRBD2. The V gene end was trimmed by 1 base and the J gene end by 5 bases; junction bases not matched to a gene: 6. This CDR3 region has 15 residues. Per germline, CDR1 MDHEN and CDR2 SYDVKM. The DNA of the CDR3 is TGTGCCAGCAGTTTATCGCTAGCGGGATTCAACGAGCAGTACTTC. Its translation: CASSLSLAGFNEQYF.

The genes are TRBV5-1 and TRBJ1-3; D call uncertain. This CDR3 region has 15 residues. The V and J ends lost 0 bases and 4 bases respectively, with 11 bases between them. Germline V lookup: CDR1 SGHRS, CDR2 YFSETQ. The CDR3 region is CASSLDNRIGNTIYF. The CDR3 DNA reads TGCGCCAGCAGCTTGGACAACAGAATCGGAAACACCATATATTTT.

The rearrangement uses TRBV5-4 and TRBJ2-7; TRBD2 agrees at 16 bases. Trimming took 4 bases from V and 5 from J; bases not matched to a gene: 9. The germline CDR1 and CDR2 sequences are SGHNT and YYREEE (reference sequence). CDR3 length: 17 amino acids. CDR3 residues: CASSPGTSGGGYHEQYF. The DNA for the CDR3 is TGTGCCAGCAGCCCCGGGACTAGCGGGGGGGGCTACCACGAGCAGTACTTC.

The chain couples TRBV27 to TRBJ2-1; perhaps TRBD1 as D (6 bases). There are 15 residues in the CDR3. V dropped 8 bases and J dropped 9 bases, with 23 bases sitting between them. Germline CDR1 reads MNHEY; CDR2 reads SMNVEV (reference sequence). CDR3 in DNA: TGTGCCAGCTTTACCGGAGTAGGGACAATCGGTGAGCAGTTCTTC. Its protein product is CASFTGVGTIGEQFF.

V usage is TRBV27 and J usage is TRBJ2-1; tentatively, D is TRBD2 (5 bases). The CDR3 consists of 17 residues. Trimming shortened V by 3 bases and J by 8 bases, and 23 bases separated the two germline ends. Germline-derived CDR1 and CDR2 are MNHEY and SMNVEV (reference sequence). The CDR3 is CASSLATRTPLEDEQFF. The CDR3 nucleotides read TGTGCCAGCAGTTTGGCTACTCGGACTCCCTTGGAGGATGAGCAGTTCTTC.

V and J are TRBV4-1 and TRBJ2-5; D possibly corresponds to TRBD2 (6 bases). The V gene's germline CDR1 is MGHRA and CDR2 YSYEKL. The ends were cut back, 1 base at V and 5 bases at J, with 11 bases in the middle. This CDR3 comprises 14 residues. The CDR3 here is CASSQAAGLETQYF. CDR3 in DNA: TGCGCCAGCAGCCAAGCGGCGGGGTTGGAGACCCAGTACTTC.

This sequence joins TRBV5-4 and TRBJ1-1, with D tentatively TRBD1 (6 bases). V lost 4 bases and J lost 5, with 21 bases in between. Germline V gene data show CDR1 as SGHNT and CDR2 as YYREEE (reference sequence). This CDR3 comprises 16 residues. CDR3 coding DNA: TGTGCCAGCAGCGAGACAGGCGCGATGATTAGGACTGAAGCTTTCTTT. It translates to CASSETGAMIRTEAFF.

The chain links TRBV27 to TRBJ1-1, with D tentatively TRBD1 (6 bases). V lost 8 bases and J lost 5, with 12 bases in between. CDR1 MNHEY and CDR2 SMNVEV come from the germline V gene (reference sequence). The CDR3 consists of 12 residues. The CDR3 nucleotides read TGTGCCAGCGGTACTCAGGGGACTGAAGCTTTCTTT. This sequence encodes CASGTQGTEAFF.

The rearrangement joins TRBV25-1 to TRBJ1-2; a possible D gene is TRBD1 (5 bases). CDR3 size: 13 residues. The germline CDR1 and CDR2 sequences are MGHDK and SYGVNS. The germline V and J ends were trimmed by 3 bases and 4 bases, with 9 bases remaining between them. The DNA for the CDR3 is TGTGCCAGCAGTGACCAGGGAATCTATGGCTACACCTTC. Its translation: CASSDQGIYGYTF.

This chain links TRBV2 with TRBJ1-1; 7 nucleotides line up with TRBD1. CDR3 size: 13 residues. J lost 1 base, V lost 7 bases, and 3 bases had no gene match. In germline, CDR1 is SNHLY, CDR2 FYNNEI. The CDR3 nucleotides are TGTGCCAGCATCCGGGACAGGAACACTGAAGCTTTCTTT. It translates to CASIRDRNTEAFF.

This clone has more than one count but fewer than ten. The CDR3 bases are TGCGCCAGCAGTGCCCGGGACAGCTCCTACGAGCAGTACTTC. It encodes CASSARDSSYEQYF. J is TRBJ2-7 and V is TRBV10-1, with 7 bases that match TRBD1. This CDR3 spans 14 amino acids. Germline V gene lookup returns CDR1 WNHNN and CDR2 SYGVQD (reference sequence). V trimming: 4 bases; J trimming: 0 bases; junction bases outside the gene matches: 3.

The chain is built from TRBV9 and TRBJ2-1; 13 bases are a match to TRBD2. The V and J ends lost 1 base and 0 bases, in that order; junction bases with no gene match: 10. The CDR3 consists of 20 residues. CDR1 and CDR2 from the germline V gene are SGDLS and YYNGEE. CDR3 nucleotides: TGTGCCAGCAGCGTATACGAGACTAGCGGGGGGCCGAGCTCCTACAATGAGCAGTTCTTC. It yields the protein CASSVYETSGGPSSYNEQFF. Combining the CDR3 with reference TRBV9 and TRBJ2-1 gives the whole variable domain DSGVTQTPKHLITATGQRVTLRCSPRSGDLSVYWYQQSLDQGLQFLIQYYNGEERAKGNILERFSAQQFPDLHSELNLSSLELGDSALYFCASSVYETSGGPSSYNEQFFGPGTRLTVL.

CDR3: CASGSGTFYGYTF. The CDR3 DNA sequence: TGTGCCAGCGGCTCGGGGACATTCTATGGCTACACCTTC. This chain connects TRBV6-5 to TRBJ1-2, with D maybe TRBD1 (6 bases). V was trimmed by 8 bases and J by 4 bases, leaving 14 bases between them. The V gene's germline CDR1 is MNHEY and CDR2 SVGAGI. This CDR3 has 13 residues.

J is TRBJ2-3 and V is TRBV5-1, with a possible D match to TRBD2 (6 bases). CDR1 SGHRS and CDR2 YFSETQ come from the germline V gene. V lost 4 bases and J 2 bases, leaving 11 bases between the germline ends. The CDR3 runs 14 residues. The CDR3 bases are TGCGCCAGCAGCCCAGAGCGGGTCACAGATACGCAGTATTTT. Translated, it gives CASSPERVTDTQYF.

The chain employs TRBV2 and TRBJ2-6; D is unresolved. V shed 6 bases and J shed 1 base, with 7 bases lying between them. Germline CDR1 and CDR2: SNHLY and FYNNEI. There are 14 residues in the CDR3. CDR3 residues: CASRAISGANVLTF. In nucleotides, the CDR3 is TGTGCCAGCAGAGCAATATCTGGGGCCAACGTCCTGACTTTC.

CDR3 amino acids: CAIADRDQETQYF. The CDR3 DNA follows: TGTGCCATCGCAGACAGAGACCAAGAGACCCAGTACTTC. The V and J genes are TRBV19 and TRBJ2-5, with D possibly being TRBD1 (5 bases). Germline CDR1 LNHDA, CDR2 SQIVND (reference sequence). V lost 10 bases, J lost 0 bases, and 12 bases lay in between. The CDR3 is 13 amino acids.

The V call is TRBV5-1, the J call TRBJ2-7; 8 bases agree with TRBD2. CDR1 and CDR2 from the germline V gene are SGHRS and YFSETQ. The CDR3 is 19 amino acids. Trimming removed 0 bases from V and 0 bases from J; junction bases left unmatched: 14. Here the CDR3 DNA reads TGCGCCAGCAGCTTGGCAGCTCCCCGAGCGGGAGAGAGCTCCTACGAGCAGTACTTC. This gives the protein CASSLAAPRAGESSYEQYF.